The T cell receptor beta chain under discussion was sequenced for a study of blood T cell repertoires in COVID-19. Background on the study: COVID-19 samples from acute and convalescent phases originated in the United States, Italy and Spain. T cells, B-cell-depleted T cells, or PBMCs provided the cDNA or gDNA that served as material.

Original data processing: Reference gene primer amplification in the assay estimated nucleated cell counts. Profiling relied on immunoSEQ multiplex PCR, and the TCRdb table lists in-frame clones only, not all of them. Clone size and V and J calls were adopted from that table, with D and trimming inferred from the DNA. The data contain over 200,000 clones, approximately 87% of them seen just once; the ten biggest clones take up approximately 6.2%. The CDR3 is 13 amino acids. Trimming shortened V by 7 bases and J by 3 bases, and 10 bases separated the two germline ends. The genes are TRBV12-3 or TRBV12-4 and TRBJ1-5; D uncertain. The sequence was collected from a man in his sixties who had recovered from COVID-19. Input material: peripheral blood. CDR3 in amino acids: CASTRVNNQPQHF. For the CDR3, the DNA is TGTGCCAGCACTCGAGTTAACAATCAGCCCCAGCATTTT.